The 20 T cell receptor beta chains listed next were all sequenced from one sample in a study of cytomegalovirus exposure and HLA in healthy donors. Primers for the PCR totalled 60 Vbeta and 13 Jbeta. Clones were read by immunoSEQ multiplex PCR, and TCRdb kept only the in-frame ones, dropping some. This table holds under 65,000 clones. The sequencing input was PBMCs. The receptors were sampled from a woman aged 40 to 55 in good health and CMV-seronegative.

This rearrangement joins TRBV9 to TRBJ2-5, with TRBD2 matching 10 bases. V shed 0 bases and J 2 bases; nucleotides not matched to a gene: 7. Germline loops: CDR1 SGDLS, CDR2 YYNGEE. This CDR3 is 17 amino acids long. As DNA, the CDR3 is TGTGCCAGCAGCGTAGCCCCTTCAGCGGGAGGGCAAGAGACCCAGTACTTC. Protein sequence: CASSVAPSAGGQETQYF.

This chain uses TRBV28 with TRBJ2-7; D is possibly TRBD1 (6 bases). The CDR3 length is 13 residues. The germline V gene has CDR1 MDHEN and CDR2 SYDVKM. The V end was cut by 1 base, the J end by 4 bases, with 8 bases between. DNA of the CDR3: TGTGCCAGCAGTTTATACAGGGATTACGAGCAGTACTTC. Protein: CASSLYRDYEQYF.

The rearrangement uses TRBV6-1 and TRBJ2-7; 8 bases line up with TRBD2. This CDR3 has 11 amino acids. In germline, CDR1 is MNHNS, CDR2 SASEGT. J was trimmed by 6 bases and V by 6 bases; bases with no gene match: 1. The CDR3 DNA is TGTGCCAGCAGGCTAGCGGGCGAGCAGTACTTC. This encodes CASRLAGEQYF.

This chain uses TRBV27 with TRBJ1-2; possibly TRBD1 for D (6 bases). The CDR3 totals 14 residues. Trimming cost V 1 base and J 2 bases, with 8 bases left between them. Germline V gene data show CDR1 as MNHEY and CDR2 as SMNVEV (reference sequence). CDR3: CASSLFQGNYGYTF. DNA of the CDR3: TGTGCCAGCAGTTTATTTCAGGGGAACTATGGCTACACCTTC.

This chain uses TRBV14 with TRBJ1-4; possible D gene TRBD1, 6 bases. CDR3 length: 13 residues. V lost 0 bases and J lost 13, with 12 bases in between. Germline values: CDR1 SGHDN, CDR2 FVKESK. CDR3 sequence: CASSQDATGRLFF. CDR3 sequence (DNA): TGTGCCAGCAGCCAAGATGCAACAGGGAGACTGTTTTTT.

This chain joins TRBV18 and TRBJ1-2, with unresolved D. V was pared by 2 bases and J by 1 base, with 8 bases between. The CDR3 contains 14 residues. The germline V gene has CDR1 KGHSH and CDR2 LQKENI. The CDR3 nucleotides are TGTGCCAGCTCACCAGAACATTATAACTATGGCTACACCTTC. It is translated as CASSPEHYNYGYTF.

The rearrangement uses TRBV5-1 and TRBJ2-2, with 8 bases aligning to TRBD1. This CDR3 has 15 residues. V was pared by 5 bases and J by 6 bases, with 9 bases of the junction left unmatched. Germline-derived CDR1 and CDR2 are SGHRS and YFSETQ. In DNA form, the CDR3 reads TGCGCCAGCAGAGCTCAGCAGGGGGCTGCCGGGGAGCTGTTTTTT. Translation gives CASRAQQGAAGELFF. Drawing the rest from reference TRBV5-1 and TRBJ2-2, the complete variable domain is KAGVTQTPRYLIKTRGQQVTLSCSPISGHRSVSWYQQTPGQGLQFLFEYFSETQRNKGNFPGRFSGRQFSNSRSEMNVSTLELGDSALYLCASRAQQGAAGELFFGEGSRLTVL.

V gene TRBV5-1 combines with J gene TRBJ2-7, with a possible D match to TRBD2 (6 bases). Germline V gene sequence: CDR1 SGHRS, CDR2 YFSETQ. The CDR3 totals 15 residues. V lost 3 bases and J lost 0, with 13 bases in between. Written as DNA, the CDR3 is TGCGCCAGCAGCTACAGACTAGGGAGCTCCTACGAGCAGTACTTC. Translated, it gives CASSYRLGSSYEQYF. Filled out from reference TRBV5-1 and TRBJ2-7, the complete variable domain reads KAGVTQTPRYLIKTRGQQVTLSCSPISGHRSVSWYQQTPGQGLQFLFEYFSETQRNKGNFPGRFSGRQFSNSRSEMNVSTLELGDSALYLCASSYRLGSSYEQYFGPGTRLTVT.

V usage is TRBV5-6 and J usage is TRBJ2-7, with D unresolved. The V end lost 3 bases, the J end lost 7 bases, and 5 bases lay between the germline ends. The length of the CDR3 is 10 residues. The germline gives CDR1 SGHDT, CDR2 YYEEEE. The CDR3 DNA reads as TGTGCCAGCAGCTCGGGTGAGCAGTACTTC. It yields the protein CASSSGEQYF.

This chain uses TRBV10-3 with TRBJ2-2, with a tentative D call TRBD1 (6 bases). This CDR3 region has 15 residues. V lost 4 bases and J 3 bases, leaving 12 bases between the germline ends. Germline values: CDR1 ENHRY, CDR2 SYGVKD. In nucleotides, the CDR3 is TGTGCCATCAGTGGGCGGAAGGGGGACACCGGGGAGCTGTTTTTT. It encodes CAISGRKGDTGELFF.

The rearrangement joins TRBV30 to TRBJ1-1; 7 positions agree with TRBD1. The trim removed 7 bases at V and 5 bases at J, leaving 10 bases unmatched. Germline values: CDR1 GTSNPN, CDR2 SVGIG (reference sequence). This CDR3 is 13 amino acids long. The CDR3 loop reads CASQVAGGTEAFF. DNA for the CDR3: TGTGCCTCCCAAGTCGCAGGGGGGACTGAAGCTTTCTTT.

The V gene is TRBV5-6, the J gene TRBJ2-5, with D possibly being TRBD1 (6 bases). Trimming took 2 bases from V and 0 from J, leaving 23 bases between them. The germline V gene encodes CDR1 SGHDT and CDR2 YYEEEE. CDR3 length: 19 amino acids. CDR3 coding DNA: TGTGCCAGCAGCTTCCGGGGTTTCTCGACACAGGGTAACCAAGAGACCCAGTACTTC. Its protein product is CASSFRGFSTQGNQETQYF.

This rearrangement joins TRBV6-6 to TRBJ1-6; perhaps TRBD1 as D (6 bases). The CDR3 runs 16 residues. Germline V gene sequence: CDR1 MNHNY, CDR2 SVGAGI (reference sequence). V was shortened by 7 bases and J by 2 bases, with 15 bases between the two germline ends. The CDR3 coding sequence is TGTGCCAGCACCTCCGGGGGGCACACCTATAATTCACCCCTCCACTTT. Translating it yields CASTSGGHTYNSPLHF.

The rearrangement links TRBV28 to TRBJ1-2; D gene ambiguous. V was pared by 5 bases and J by 4 bases, with 14 bases between. CDR1 is MDHEN, CDR2 SYDVKM, per germline. The CDR3 runs to 14 residues. Written as DNA, the CDR3 is TGTGCCAGCAGTCTCGATACGGGGAGCTATGGCTACACCTTC. This encodes CASSLDTGSYGYTF.

The chain uses TRBV18 and TRBJ1-2; TRBD1 is a possible D gene (6 bases). CDR3 size: 13 residues. Germline V gene lookup returns CDR1 KGHSH and CDR2 LQKENI. Trimming shortened V by 3 bases and J by 6 bases, and 11 bases separated the two germline ends. The CDR3 here is CASSPPGDNGYTF. The CDR3 coding sequence is TGTGCCAGCTCACCCCCAGGGGACAATGGCTACACCTTC. Drawing the rest from reference TRBV18 and TRBJ1-2, the complete variable domain is NAGVMQNPRHLVRRRGQEARLRCSPMKGHSHVYWYRQLPEEGLKFMVYLQKENIIDESGMPKERFSAEFPKEGPSILRIQQVVRGDSAAYFCASSPPGDNGYTFGSGTRLTVV.

The rearrangement uses TRBV5-1 and TRBJ2-6; 8 bases map to TRBD1. V dropped 5 bases and J dropped 2; count of bases not matched to a gene: 3. Germline V CDR1 and CDR2: SGHRS, YFSETQ. The CDR3 loop spans 15 amino acids. Here the CDR3 reads CASSKDRAGANVLTF. CDR3 bases: TGCGCCAGCAGTAAGGACAGGGCTGGGGCCAACGTCCTGACTTTC.

The CDR3 spells CASSEAGLEYSPLHF. In DNA, the CDR3 is TGTGCCAGCAGTGAGGCGGGGCTGGAGTATTCACCCCTCCACTTT. The chain employs TRBV6-1 and TRBJ1-6, with a tentative D call TRBD1 (5 bases). This CDR3 has 15 residues. Germline values: CDR1 MNHNS, CDR2 SASEGT. Trimming removed 3 bases at V and 8 bases at J, with 14 bases between.

CDR3 in amino acids: CSVDETGTNEKLFF. CDR3 in DNA: TGCAGCGTTGACGAGACAGGGACTAATGAAAAACTGTTTTTT. J is TRBJ1-4 and V is TRBV29-1; TRBD1 matches 7 bases. Germline CDR1 SQVTM, CDR2 ANQGSEA. J was trimmed by 2 bases and V by 3 bases; bases with no gene match: 3. This CDR3 spans 14 amino acids.

This chain links TRBV6-6 with TRBJ2-7, with D perhaps matching TRBD2 (5 bases). Germline CDR1 and CDR2: MNHNY and SVGAGI (reference sequence). Trimming stripped 0 bases from V and 3 bases from J, with 12 bases between. The CDR3 totals 15 residues. This chain's CDR3 is CASSYSSVSDYEQYF. CDR3 coding DNA: TGTGCCAGCAGTTACTCGAGTGTTAGCGACTACGAGCAGTACTTC.

The chain joins TRBV19 to TRBJ2-5, with D perhaps TRBD1 (5 bases). V lost 2 bases and J lost 3, with 10 bases in between. The CDR3 extends over 14 amino acids. Germline CDR1 and CDR2: LNHDA and SQIVND (reference sequence). In DNA, the CDR3 is TGTGCCAGTAGTATACTGGGGCAAAAAGAGACCCAGTACTTC. It translates to CASSILGQKETQYF.